One sample yielded the 23 T cell receptor beta chains listed below, sequenced in a study of OX40 agonist ivuxolimab in advanced cancers. This table comes from immunoSEQ multiplex PCR, and its TCRdb copy is limited to in-frame clones, with some not included. The sample consists of about 51,000 clones, about nine tenths of them appearing once. The sequenced sample was CD4+ or CD8+ T cells sorted from blood, obtained in a trial of the OX40 agonist ivuxolimab. The receptors stem from an adult with an advanced solid tumor such as melanoma, head and neck, liver or kidney cancer.

This rearrangement joins TRBV10-2 to TRBJ1-5; a possible D gene is TRBD1 (6 bases). CDR3 length: 13 amino acids. V lost 9 bases, J lost 5 bases, and 14 bases lay in between. Germline V lookup: CDR1 WSHSY, CDR2 SAAADI. The CDR3 loop reads CASWRGADQPQHF. DNA of the CDR3: TGCGCCAGTTGGCGGGGGGCGGATCAGCCCCAGCATTTT.

The rearrangement joins TRBV7-9 to TRBJ2-2, with 9 positions matching TRBD1. The CDR3 is 18 amino acids. V gave up 5 bases and J gave up 3 bases; unmatched junction bases: 13. From germline, CDR1 is SEHNR and CDR2 FQNEAQ (reference sequence). The chain's CDR3 is CASSPKRPGQGYTGELFF. DNA of the CDR3: TGTGCCAGCAGCCCCAAGAGGCCGGGACAGGGATACACCGGGGAGCTGTTTTTT.

The V call is TRBV2, the J call TRBJ2-7, with D maybe TRBD2 (6 bases). Per the germline V gene, CDR1 is SNHLY and CDR2 is FYNNEI. V lost 7 bases to trimming and J lost 4 bases, with 23 bases between them. The length of the CDR3 is 16 residues. The CDR3 DNA follows: TGTGCCAGCAAACTAGCCATAATCACGGGGTGGTACGAGCAGTACTTC. This gives the protein CASKLAIITGWYEQYF.

This chain connects TRBV2 to TRBJ2-7; TRBD2 might be the D (5 bases). Germline lookup yields CDR1 SNHLY and CDR2 FYNNEI. The CDR3 runs to 11 residues. Trimming took 8 bases from V and 6 from J, leaving 11 bases between them. The CDR3 sequence: CASSQRIEQYF. CDR3 nucleotide sequence: TGTGCCAGCTCCCAGCGGATCGAGCAGTACTTC.

This clone was counted a few times. The chain uses TRBV30 and TRBJ1-1; D not resolved. V lost 2 bases, J lost 6 bases, and 7 bases lay in between. Germline-derived CDR1 and CDR2 are GTSNPN and SVGIG (reference sequence). The CDR3 is 11 amino acids. The CDR3 region is CAWSSMAEAFF. The CDR3 coding sequence is TGTGCCTGGAGTTCGATGGCTGAAGCTTTCTTT.

The rearrangement uses TRBV13 and TRBJ2-5; 9 bases match TRBD2. There are 15 residues in the CDR3. Germline CDR1 reads PRHDT; CDR2 reads FYEKMQ (reference sequence). J was trimmed by 4 bases and V by 4 bases; bases with no gene match: 7. The DNA for the CDR3 is TGTGCCAGCAGCTACCAGCGGGGGGCGGGAGAGACCCAGTACTTC. Protein product: CASSYQRGAGETQYF.

This clone was counted once. The genes are TRBV7-2 and TRBJ2-3; 7 nucleotides align to TRBD2. CDR3 length: 15 amino acids. Trimming removed 5 bases from V and 0 bases from J; junction bases left unmatched: 5. Germline loops: CDR1 SGHTA, CDR2 FQGNSA. CDR3 loop: CASSDLRGSTDTQYF. The CDR3 nucleotides are TGTGCCAGCAGCGACCTGCGGGGGAGCACAGATACGCAGTATTTT.

The chain uses TRBV29-1 and TRBJ1-1, with TRBD1 identical over 11 bases. The CDR3 extends over 14 amino acids. Germline values: CDR1 SQVTM, CDR2 ANQGSEA. V lost 6 bases to trimming and J lost 0 bases; unmatched junction nucleotides: 3. The CDR3 coding sequence is TGCAGCGTGGGGACAGGGGGAATGAACACTGAAGCTTTCTTT. Protein product: CSVGTGGMNTEAFF.

The V gene is TRBV7-3, the J gene TRBJ2-1, with a tentative D call TRBD1 (6 bases). This CDR3 has 13 residues. Trimming removed 4 bases at V and 7 bases at J, with 11 bases between. Germline CDR1 and CDR2: SGHTA and FQGTGA. CDR3 loop: CASSSNQGNEQFF. The CDR3, as DNA: TGTGCCAGCAGCTCCAATCAGGGGAATGAGCAGTTCTTC. The variable domain in full, with the rest retrieved from reference TRBV7-3 and TRBJ2-1, is GAGVSQTPSNKVTEKGKYVELRCDPISGHTALYWYRQSLGQGPEFLIYFQGTGAADDSGLPNDRFFAVRPEGSVSTLKIQRTERGDSAVYLCASSSNQGNEQFFGPGTRLTVL.

This sequence joins TRBV2 and TRBJ2-1; 7 bases align to TRBD1. Germline trimming cut 2 bases from V and 10 bases from J; bases unmatched to any gene: 8. CDR1 and CDR2 (germline): SNHLY, FYNNEI. CDR3 length equals 14 residues. The CDR3 coding sequence is TGTGCCAGCAGTGAAATACAGGGGCGCAGGGAGCAGTTCTTC. The encoded protein is CASSEIQGRREQFF.

CDR3 nucleotides: TGCAGCGTTATAAGTATAGGGAAACCCTACAATGAGCAGTTCTTC. It specifies CSVISIGKPYNEQFF. The rearrangement joins TRBV29-1 to TRBJ2-1; no definite D call. Germline CDR1 and CDR2: SQVTM and ANQGSEA. The CDR3 runs 15 residues. V dropped 5 bases and J dropped 2 bases, with 16 bases sitting between them.

The rearrangement joins TRBV2 to TRBJ1-1, with D possibly matching TRBD1 (6 bases). V was shortened by 11 bases and J by 11 bases, with 21 bases between the two germline ends. The CDR3 is 12 residues long. Germline V gene data show CDR1 as SNHLY and CDR2 as FYNNEI. In nucleotides, the CDR3 is TGTGCCGCCGGGGGCGGGCGGACCCGGGCTTTCTTT. Its translation is CAAGGGRTRAFF.

V gene TRBV5-6 combines with J gene TRBJ1-5, with 9 bases that match TRBD1. Per germline, CDR1 SGHDT and CDR2 YYEEEE. This CDR3 region has 15 residues. Trimming at V came to 4 bases and at J to 5 bases, leaving 7 bases not matched to a gene. The CDR3 DNA sequence: TGTGCCAGCAGCAGGGGGACAGGGAGCGATCAGCCCCAGCATTTT. Translating gives CASSRGTGSDQPQHF.

The chain employs TRBV4-2 and TRBJ2-3, with 11 bases matching TRBD2. Germline V gene sequence: CDR1 LGHNA, CDR2 YNFKEQ. CDR3 length equals 17 residues. V was pared by 0 bases and J by 5 bases, with 7 bases of the junction left unmatched. This CDR3 reads CASSQEGSGGVGDTQYF. The CDR3, as DNA: TGTGCCAGCAGCCAAGAGGGTAGCGGGGGGGTGGGAGATACGCAGTATTTT.

This chain joins TRBV28 and TRBJ1-2, with no clear D. Germline CDR1 and CDR2: MDHEN and SYDVKM. V shed 4 bases and J shed 4 bases, with 25 bases lying between them. The CDR3 covers 18 residues. CDR3 nucleotides: TGTGCCAGCAGTTCCAGATTAGACCGACTAACTCGAGGCTATGGCTACACCTTC. This codes for CASSSRLDRLTRGYGYTF.

The chain links TRBV11-2 to TRBJ1-3, with D tentatively TRBD1 (6 bases). V was shortened by 2 bases and J by 0 bases, with 20 bases between the two germline ends. CDR1 and CDR2 (germline): SGHAT, FQNNGV. This CDR3 has 19 amino acids. CDR3 coding DNA: TGTGCCAGCAGCTTAAGGGTGTGGGGGCGGCCGAACTCTGGAAACACCATATATTTT. It is translated as CASSLRVWGRPNSGNTIYF.

CDR3 amino acids: CASSFSGGAHEQYF. DNA for the CDR3: TGCGCCAGCAGCTTTAGCGGGGGGGCCCACGAGCAGTACTTC. The chain joins TRBV5-1 to TRBJ2-7, with 11 bases lining up with TRBD2. With V trimmed by 2 bases and J by 5 bases, 3 bases remained unmatched. CDR3 length: 14 amino acids. Germline CDR1 is SGHRS and CDR2 is YFSETQ.

J is TRBJ2-7 and V is TRBV2, with TRBD1 matching over 7 bases. Trimming cost V 2 bases and J 9 bases; bases outside gene matches: 13. The CDR3 runs to 15 residues. The germline V gene encodes CDR1 SNHLY and CDR2 FYNNEI. The CDR3 bases are TGTGCCAGCAGTGAAAGGGGGACAGCCAGCTTGGGGCAGTACTTC. Translating gives CASSERGTASLGQYF.

V usage is TRBV5-5 and J usage is TRBJ1-5; tentative D call: TRBD1 (5 bases). The length of the CDR3 is 16 residues. Germline CDR1 SGHKS, CDR2 YYEKEE (reference sequence). V was cut by 0 bases and J by 6 bases, with 16 bases left in between. The CDR3, as DNA: TGTGCCAGCAGCTTGGGGGGCCAAGGGTCGGGTCAGCCCCAGCATTTT. Residues: CASSLGGQGSGQPQHF.

The chain carries TRBV15 and TRBJ1-2; 7 positions agree with TRBD1. The CDR3 covers 15 residues. Germline values: CDR1 LNHNV, CDR2 YYDKDF (reference sequence). J gave up 4 bases and V 2 bases, and 7 bases lay outside the gene matches. The CDR3 DNA follows: TGTGCCACCAGCAGACAGACAGGGTCGGGCTATGGCTACACCTTC. Residues: CATSRQTGSGYGYTF.

The chain links TRBV9 to TRBJ2-3; TRBD1 matches 9 bases. The germline CDR1 and CDR2 sequences are SGDLS and YYNGEE. Germline trimming cut 0 bases from V and 2 bases from J; bases unmatched to any gene: 10. The CDR3 contains 18 residues. The CDR3 loop is CASSVATGGDRATDTQYF. The DNA of the CDR3 is TGTGCCAGCAGCGTAGCTACAGGTGGGGACAGGGCCACAGATACGCAGTATTTT.

J is TRBJ2-3 and V is TRBV11-2; D gene uncertain. Germline V CDR1 and CDR2: SGHAT, FQNNGV. This CDR3 is 13 amino acids long. V was pared by 2 bases and J by 4 bases, with 7 bases between. CDR3: CASSLSPADTQYF. CDR3 nucleotide sequence: TGTGCCAGCAGCTTAAGTCCGGCAGATACGCAGTATTTT.

The CDR3 sequence: CASSVVAAGEQYF. DNA of the CDR3: TGTGCCAGCAGCGTAGTTGCGGCGGGCGAGCAGTACTTC. The V call is TRBV9, the J call TRBJ2-7; weak D call: TRBD2 (5 bases). Trimming left V 0 bases short and J 6 bases short, with 10 bases between. Germline V lookup: CDR1 SGDLS, CDR2 YYNGEE. The CDR3 covers 13 residues.